This is a list of T cell receptor beta chains from one sample in a study of CD8 T cells in ankylosing spondylitis. TCRdb passed the 5' RACE reads through MiXCR, listing each CDR3 protein once. Seen here are around 300,000 distinct CDR3 sequences, about 9.9% observed once, and the top ten hold roughly 9.1%. Material: blood, either unsorted or a sorted T cell fraction (not recorded which). All receptors come from a female donor with ankylosing spondylitis or in good health (not recorded which). Each CDR3 is given with its conserved first and last residue. D genes are given only for firm matches. Clone size is given for some rows only: seen once, a few or many times, or a class if the clone is expanded.

v_call	j_call	d_call	clone_size	cdr3_aa	cdr3_nt
TRBV7-8	TRBJ2-7	NA	many	CASSLIGYEQYF	TGTGCCAGCAGCTTAATCGGCTACGAGCAGTACTTC
TRBV10-3	TRBJ2-7	TRBD1	few	CAIRPGQGYEQYF	TGTGCCATCAGACCGGGACAGGGCTACGAGCAGTACTTC
TRBV10-3	TRBJ2-5	TRBD2	few	CAISIKAGGKETQYF	TGTGCCATCAGCATTAAAGCGGGAGGGAAAGAGACCCAGTACTTC
TRBV29-1	TRBJ2-1	TRBD2	many	CSVCETSGGYNEQFF	TGCAGCGTTTGTGAGACTAGCGGGGGCTACAATGAGCAGTTCTTC
TRBV12-3/TRBV12-4	TRBJ1-1	NA	NA	CASSDSFEAFF	TGTGCCAGCAGCGACTCTTTTGAAGCTTTCTTT
TRBV6-1	TRBJ1-5	NA	many	CASSRASSNQPQHF	TGTGCCAGCAGTAGGGCCAGTAGCAATCAGCCCCAGCATTTT
TRBV2	TRBJ2-2	TRBD2	many	CATRLAARNTGELFF	TGTGCCACTAGACTAGCAGCAAGGAACACCGGGGAGCTGTTTTTT
TRBV29-1	TRBJ1-1	NA	many	CSVGREGTEAFF	TGCAGCGTTGGCAGGGAGGGGACGGAAGCTTTCTTT
TRBV28	TRBJ1-1	NA	few	CASHRSGATEAFF	TGTGCCAGCCATCGATCAGGTGCCACTGAAGCTTTCTTT
TRBV7-9	TRBJ2-5	NA	few	CASSLPRYQETQYF	TGTGCCAGCAGCCTACCCCGGTACCAAGAGACCCAGTACTTC
TRBV6-2/TRBV6-3	TRBJ2-7	NA	many	CATTQGLANSYEQYF	TGTGCCACCACCCAGGGGCTAGCGAACTCCTACGAGCAGTACTTC
TRBV12-3/TRBV12-4	TRBJ2-3	TRBD1	medium-sized	CASSPTGFGTDTQYF	TGTGCCAGCAGTCCGACAGGGTTTGGGACAGATACGCAGTATTTT